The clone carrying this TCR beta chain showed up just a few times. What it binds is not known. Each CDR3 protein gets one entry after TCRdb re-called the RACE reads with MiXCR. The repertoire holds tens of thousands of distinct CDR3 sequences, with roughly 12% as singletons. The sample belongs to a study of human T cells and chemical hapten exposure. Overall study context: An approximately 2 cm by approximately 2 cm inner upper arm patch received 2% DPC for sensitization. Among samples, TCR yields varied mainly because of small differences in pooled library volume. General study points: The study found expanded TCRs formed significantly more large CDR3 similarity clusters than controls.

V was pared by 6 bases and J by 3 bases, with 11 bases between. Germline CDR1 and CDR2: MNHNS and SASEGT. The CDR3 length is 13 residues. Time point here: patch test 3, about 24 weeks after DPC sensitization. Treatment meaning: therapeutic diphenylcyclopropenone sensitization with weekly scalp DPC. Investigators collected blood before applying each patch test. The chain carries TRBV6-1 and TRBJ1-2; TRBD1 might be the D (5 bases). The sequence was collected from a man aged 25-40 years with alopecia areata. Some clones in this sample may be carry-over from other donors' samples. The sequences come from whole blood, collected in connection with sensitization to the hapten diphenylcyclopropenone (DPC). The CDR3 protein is CASRPGADYGYTF. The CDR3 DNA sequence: TGTGCCAGCAGGCCCGGGGCGGACTATGGCTACACCTTC.